Below, 13 T cell receptor beta chains from the same sample are listed, as sequenced in a study of blood T cells in healthy people across ages. Next came a second PCR, run for roughly 6 to 11 cycles, which used a sample-barcoded 5' primer along with a J-beta primer mix. One entry per CDR3 protein, called by TCRdb with MiXCR from the 5' RACE reads. The table lists 1.5 million to 2 million distinct CDR3 sequences, around 42% of them singletons. Sequenced input: blood. These receptors were taken from a human donor in good health.

The chain combines TRBV28 with TRBJ1-5, with TRBD1 identical over 10 bases. The CDR3 totals 17 residues. Germline values: CDR1 MDHEN, CDR2 SYDVKM. J lost 6 bases, V lost 10 bases, and 18 bases had no gene match. CDR3 nucleotides: TGTGCCACCTACGCGCCGGGACAGGGGTTCATCTTTCAGCCCCAGCATTTT. Translation gives CATYAPGQGFIFQPQHF.

The rearrangement joins TRBV6-2 or TRBV6-3 to TRBJ1-6; TRBD1 aligns across 7 bases. The CDR3 runs 15 residues. Per germline, CDR1 MNHEY and CDR2 SVGEGT. The trim removed 2 bases at V and 4 bases at J, leaving 2 bases unmatched. CDR3 sequence reads: CASSYLGQYNSPLHF. The CDR3 nucleotides read TGTGCCAGCAGTTACCTGGGACAGTATAATTCACCCCTCCACTTT.

This clonotype was seen ten or more times. This chain uses TRBV7-2 with TRBJ2-4, with TRBD1 identical over 7 bases. The CDR3 consists of 14 residues. Germline-derived CDR1 and CDR2 are SGHTA and FQGNSA. Trimming removed 0 bases from V and 9 bases from J; junction bases left unmatched: 5. This CDR3 is CASSLAQQGSIQYF. Here the CDR3 DNA reads TGTGCCAGCAGCTTAGCGCAACAGGGGAGCATTCAGTACTTC.

This clonotype was detected only once. This chain connects TRBV2 to TRBJ1-1, with D unclear. Trimming removed 2 bases at V and 6 bases at J, with 7 bases between. The CDR3 extends over 12 amino acids. CDR1 is SNHLY and CDR2 is FYNNEI in the germline V gene. CDR3 region: CASSEYRAEAFF. CDR3 nucleotides: TGTGCCAGCAGTGAATATCGGGCTGAAGCTTTCTTT.

The V and J genes are TRBV9 and TRBJ2-3; 9 bases are a match to TRBD1. This CDR3 contains 15 residues. Trimming cost V 1 base and J 6 bases; bases outside gene matches: 6. The germline CDR1 and CDR2 sequences are SGDLS and YYNGEE. The CDR3 nucleotides are TGTGCCAGCAGCGTACGGACAGGGGTGGGGGATACGCAGTATTTT. Translated, it gives CASSVRTGVGDTQYF.

On this clonotype itself: A junction end diverges from the germline sequence, so it may reflect a read error. The chain uses TRBV29-1 and TRBJ2-1; 10 nucleotides line up with TRBD2. Germline CDR1 is SQVTM and CDR2 is ANQGSEA. The CDR3 totals 14 residues. CDR3 DNA sequence: TGCAGCGTCCTTAGCGGGGGGACCTACAATGAGCATTTCTTC. Encoded protein: CSVLSGGTYNEHFF.

For this clonotype: The junction differs from germline at one of its ends, possibly a read error. The CDR3 DNA follows: TGTGCCAGCAGCTTGGGGGGATCAGGGGCCAACGTCCAGACTTTC. It yields the protein CASSLGGSGANVQTF. The chain has TRBV5-5 and TRBJ2-6; D is perhaps TRBD1 (6 bases). Germline CDR1 and CDR2: SGHKS and YYEKEE (reference sequence). CDR3 length: 15 residues.

This clonotype has more than one count but fewer than ten. V and J are TRBV7-8 and TRBJ2-5; tentative D call: TRBD2 (8 bases). Per the germline V gene, CDR1 is SGHVS and CDR2 is FQNEAQ. This CDR3 region has 14 residues. Between the trimmed V and J ends, which lost 8 bases and 1 base, there was a span of 14 bases. CDR3 loop: CASLGRGPQETQYF. CDR3 DNA: TGTGCCAGCCTCGGGAGGGGGCCCCAAGAGACCCAGTACTTC. The complete variable domain, with remaining parts taken from reference TRBV7-8 and TRBJ2-5, reads GAGVSQSPRYKVAKRGQDVALRCDPISGHVSLFWYQQALGQGPEFLTYFQNEAQLDKSGLPSDRFFAERPEGSVSTLKIQRTQQEDSAVYLCASLGRGPQETQYFGPGTRLLVL.

The V call is TRBV9, the J call TRBJ1-2; D gene unclear. From germline, CDR1 is SGDLS and CDR2 YYNGEE. This CDR3 is built from 15 residues. Trimming left V 4 bases short and J 2 bases short, with 15 bases between. The CDR3 is CASSRAETGNYGYTF. The CDR3 DNA follows: TGTGCCAGCAGCCGCGCAGAAACGGGCAACTATGGCTACACCTTC.

This clonotype has a handful of counts. V usage is TRBV7-2 and J usage is TRBJ1-1; D gene unclear. CDR3 length: 13 residues. Germline V gene sequence: CDR1 SGHTA, CDR2 FQGNSA. The V end was cut by 6 bases, the J end by 4 bases, with 12 bases between. The CDR3 here is CASRFHVSTEAFF. As DNA, the CDR3 is TGTGCCAGCAGGTTCCATGTGAGCACTGAAGCTTTCTTT.

This sequence joins TRBV9 and TRBJ2-3, with 7 bases identical to TRBD2. The germline V gene encodes CDR1 SGDLS and CDR2 YYNGEE. The CDR3 loop spans 17 amino acids. Trimming cost V 0 bases and J 5 bases; bases outside gene matches: 12. Written as DNA, the CDR3 is TGTGCCAGCAGCGTAGATACCAAGCGGGGTAATAGAGATACGCAGTATTTT. Translating it yields CASSVDTKRGNRDTQYF.

The chain is built from TRBV15 and TRBJ2-5, with 7 nucleotides matching TRBD1. The J call may be mistaken, given a closer DNA end match to TRBJ2-7. Germline V CDR1 and CDR2: LNHNV, YYDKDF (reference sequence). The CDR3 sequence is 14 residues long. CDR3 sequence reads: CATSVTGTAYEQYF. As DNA, the CDR3 is TGTGCCACCAGCGTAACCGGGACAGCCTACGAGCAGTACTTC.

The V and J genes are TRBV5-1 and TRBJ2-7; 8 nucleotides agree with TRBD1. This CDR3 comprises 14 residues. Germline V lookup: CDR1 SGHRS, CDR2 YFSETQ. Trimming took 3 bases from V and 5 from J; bases not matched to a gene: 7. CDR3 residues: CASSYMTGDNEQYF. CDR3 in DNA: TGCGCCAGCAGCTACATGACAGGGGACAACGAGCAGTACTTC.